Listed here are 23 T cell receptor beta chains from one sample, sequenced in a study of T-cell reconstitution after alpha-beta-depleted transplantation in children. Unique molecular identifiers tagged the TCRbeta library. MiXCR, run by TCRdb on the PCR reads, gives a single entry per CDR3 protein. The sample carries around 230,000 distinct CDR3 sequences, about a sixth recorded once. Material: PBMCs, mostly from graft donor cells, obtained 360 days after TCRalphabeta/CD19-depleted stem cell transplant. Every receptor here comes from a male patient aged 2-15 years who had a stem cell transplant for acute lymphoblastic leukemia, so the T cells may come from the graft donor.

This clonotype has only a few counts. V is TRBV10-3 and J is TRBJ2-1, with D possibly called TRBD1 or TRBD2 (5 bases each). The CDR3 length is 15 residues. The ends were cut back, 8 bases at V and 8 bases at J, with 22 bases in the middle. Germline V gene lookup returns CDR1 ENHRY and CDR2 SYGVKD. The CDR3 coding sequence is TGTGCCATCGGGGCTCCCTCGCTACGAGGGGATGAGCAGTTCTTC. Translation: CAIGAPSLRGDEQFF.

This chain connects TRBV15 to TRBJ2-7; TRBD1 matches at 7 bases. Germline V lookup: CDR1 LNHNV, CDR2 YYDKDF (reference sequence). After removal of 1 base from V and 5 bases from J, the junction contained 8 bases not matched to a gene. This CDR3 contains 15 residues. The CDR3 spells CATSRGQGPVDEQYF. CDR3 bases: TGTGCCACCAGCAGAGGACAGGGCCCCGTGGACGAGCAGTACTTC.

V and J are TRBV4-3 and TRBJ2-5; D perhaps matches TRBD1 (6 bases). Germline assignment: CDR1 LGHNA and CDR2 YSLEER. This CDR3 region has 13 residues. V was clipped by 1 base and J by 5 bases, with 8 bases between them. The CDR3 region is CASSQAQGETQYF. Written as DNA, the CDR3 is TGCGCCAGCAGCCAAGCGCAGGGGGAGACCCAGTACTTC.

This clonotype occurred a few times. The chain is built from TRBV4-3 and TRBJ2-1, with 16 bases matching TRBD2. CDR3 size: 16 residues. After removal of 1 base from V and 9 bases from J, the junction contained 3 bases not matched to a gene. Per germline, CDR1 LGHNA and CDR2 YSLEER. CDR3 DNA: TGCGCCAGCAGCCAAGGGGGACTAGCGGGGGGGAGTGAGCAGTTCTTC. This gives the protein CASSQGGLAGGSEQFF.

The rearrangement links TRBV15 to TRBJ1-6; possibly TRBD1 for D (6 bases). Germline V lookup: CDR1 LNHNV, CDR2 YYDKDF (reference sequence). V was shortened by 3 bases and J by 9 bases, with 12 bases between the two germline ends. CDR3 length: 14 residues. In nucleotides, the CDR3 is TGTGCCACCAGCAGTCATAACAGGGTTTCACCCCTCCACTTT. Encoded protein: CATSSHNRVSPLHF.

This clonotype was seen more than once but under ten times. This rearrangement joins TRBV7-2 to TRBJ2-7, with 7 positions matching TRBD2. The germline V gene encodes CDR1 SGHTA and CDR2 FQGNSA. The CDR3 is made up of 14 amino acids. Trimming removed 5 bases from V and 6 bases from J; junction bases left unmatched: 10. The CDR3 here is CASSVRAGEAEQYF. The CDR3 DNA sequence: TGTGCCAGCAGCGTTCGGGCGGGGGAAGCCGAGCAGTACTTC.

A few counts support this clonotype. J is TRBJ2-1 and V is TRBV6-5; either TRBD1 or TRBD2 may fit D (5 bases each). Trimming removed 6 bases at V and 9 bases at J, with 12 bases between. Germline lookup yields CDR1 MNHEY and CDR2 SVGAGI. The CDR3 has 12 amino acids. In DNA form, the CDR3 reads TGTGCCAGCAGGACAGCGGTTGGTGAGCAGTTCTTC. This sequence encodes CASRTAVGEQFF.

The sample holds a few counts of this clonotype. The chain combines TRBV5-5 with TRBJ2-7; no reliable D call. Per germline, CDR1 SGHKS and CDR2 YYEKEE (reference sequence). V was shortened by 3 bases and J by 4 bases, with 8 bases between the two germline ends. The CDR3 runs 12 residues. CDR3 sequence: CASSSRIYEQYF. CDR3 in DNA: TGTGCCAGCAGCTCACGAATTTACGAGCAGTACTTC.

The CDR3 here is CASSLLPSSYNEQFF. CDR3 DNA sequence: TGTGCCAGCAGCTTGTTACCTAGCTCCTACAATGAGCAGTTCTTC. The V call is TRBV5-6, the J call TRBJ2-1; D unclear. Germline V CDR1 and CDR2: SGHDT, YYEEEE. The CDR3 spans 15 residues. V dropped 1 base and J dropped 0 bases, with 8 bases sitting between them.

This clonotype was detected many times. This chain links TRBV6-5 with TRBJ1-2, with TRBD1 identical over 8 bases. J lost 4 bases, V lost 7 bases, and 11 bases had no gene match. CDR3 length equals 15 residues. The V gene's germline CDR1 is MNHEY and CDR2 SVGAGI. Here the CDR3 DNA reads TGTGCCAGCACCCTCTCCAGGGGGCAGGGCTATGGCTACACCTTC. The encoded protein is CASTLSRGQGYGYTF.

The chain carries TRBV6-6 and TRBJ1-1; 7 bases fit TRBD1. Germline CDR1 MNHNY, CDR2 SVGAGI (reference sequence). This CDR3 spans 13 amino acids. The J segment lost 4 bases and the V segment lost 7 bases, leaving 6 bases of the junction unmatched. CDR3 nucleotides: TGTGCCAGCACGACCAACAGGGGCACTGAAGCTTTCTTT. Translated: CASTTNRGTEAFF.

This clonotype occurred a few times. Here the CDR3 DNA reads TGTGCCAGCAGCCAAGGGACAGGGGCCCCCTATGGCTACACCTTC. The encoded protein is CASSQGTGAPYGYTF. The chain employs TRBV3-1 and TRBJ1-2, with 9 bases aligning to TRBD1. Germline loops: CDR1 LGHDT, CDR2 YNNKEL (reference sequence). The V gene end was trimmed by 1 base and the J gene end by 4 bases; junction bases not matched to a gene: 4. CDR3 size: 15 residues.

The table lists this clonotype with a count of one. An end of the junction does not agree with germline; a read error may underlie this. This chain joins TRBV9 and TRBJ2-4; 7 nucleotides agree with TRBD1. Germline lookup yields CDR1 SGDLS and CDR2 YYNGEE. The CDR3 runs 17 residues. The DNA of the CDR3 is TGTGCTAGCAGCCAAGGTGGGACAGAGATAGCCAAAAACATTCAGTACTTC. Its protein product is CASSQGGTEIAKNIQYF.

This clonotype was picked up a small number of times. The rearrangement links TRBV9 to TRBJ1-6; 10 bases line up with TRBD1. Losses at the gene ends were 4 bases for V and 5 bases for J; bases not matched to a gene: 9. The CDR3 totals 17 residues. Germline V gene lookup returns CDR1 SGDLS and CDR2 YYNGEE. The CDR3 region has the DNA TGTGCCAGCAGCCCAAGGACAGGGGGACTGAATAATTCACCCCTCCACTTT. Translating gives CASSPRTGGLNNSPLHF.

This clonotype was recorded at least ten times. This chain connects TRBV12-3 or TRBV12-4 to TRBJ1-1; no firm D call. The CDR3 spans 13 residues. V was trimmed by 3 bases and J by 1 base, leaving 6 bases between them. The CDR3 loop is CASSFKGNTEAFF. The DNA of the CDR3 is TGTGCCAGCAGTTTTAAGGGGAACACTGAAGCTTTCTTT.

The V and J genes are TRBV6-5 and TRBJ2-5, with D unresolved. Trimming cost V 0 bases and J 0 bases, with 8 bases left between them. The CDR3 loop spans 15 amino acids. Germline V gene sequence: CDR1 MNHEY, CDR2 SVGAGI. The CDR3 loop is CASSYSTVHQETQYF. The CDR3 region has the DNA TGTGCCAGCAGTTACTCGACCGTTCACCAAGAGACCCAGTACTTC.

This clonotype has a count of ten or more. V usage is TRBV7-9 and J usage is TRBJ2-7; perhaps TRBD1 as D (7 bases). The germline V and J ends were trimmed by 6 bases and 0 bases, with 15 bases remaining between them. The CDR3 covers 15 residues. The germline gives CDR1 SEHNR, CDR2 FQNEAQ (reference sequence). The CDR3 protein is CASRLTGEDSYEQYF. For the CDR3, the DNA is TGTGCCAGCAGATTAACAGGGGAGGACTCCTACGAGCAGTACTTC.

This clonotype was counted a few times. J is TRBJ2-1 and V is TRBV11-2, with D possibly being TRBD1 (6 bases). Trimming took 2 bases from V and 1 from J, leaving 24 bases between them. The CDR3 is made up of 20 amino acids. The germline V gene has CDR1 SGHAT and CDR2 FQNNGV. The chain's CDR3 is CASSLLLRGLVLTSYNEQFF. The DNA of the CDR3 is TGTGCCAGCAGCTTATTACTGAGGGGGTTAGTACTTACTTCCTACAATGAGCAGTTCTTC. Drawing the rest from reference TRBV11-2 and TRBJ2-1, the complete variable domain is EAGVAQSPRYKIIEKRQSVAFWCNPISGHATLYWYQQILGQGPKLLIQFQNNGVVDDSQLPKDRFSAERLKGVDSTLKIQPAKLEDSAVYLCASSLLLRGLVLTSYNEQFFGPGTRLTVL.

This clonotype came up a few times. V is TRBV12-3 or TRBV12-4 and J is TRBJ2-7, with 11 positions matching TRBD1. This CDR3 has 13 residues. J gave up 10 bases and V 5 bases, and 7 bases lay outside the gene matches. CDR3 in amino acids: CASSPRDRGAQYF. The DNA for the CDR3 is TGTGCCAGCAGTCCCAGGGACAGGGGGGCTCAGTACTTC.

The chain's CDR3 is CASSLGRTANIYGYTF. The CDR3 nucleotides read TGTGCCAGCAGCTTAGGAAGGACCGCTAATATTTATGGCTACACCTTC. V usage is TRBV7-9 and J usage is TRBJ1-2, with D unresolved. Looked up from germline, CDR1 is SEHNR and CDR2 is FQNEAQ (reference sequence). The CDR3 loop spans 16 amino acids. V shed 1 base and J shed 5 bases, with 17 bases lying between them.

This sequence joins TRBV12-3 or TRBV12-4 and TRBJ2-2; D is tentatively TRBD1 or TRBD2 (5 bases each). The V end lost 8 bases, the J end lost 7 bases, and 14 bases lay between the germline ends. The CDR3 extends over 13 amino acids. In nucleotides, the CDR3 is TGTGCCAGCGAGGGACGGGGCTACGGGGAGCTGTTTTTT. Protein: CASEGRGYGELFF.

This clonotype was counted between two and nine times. The chain has TRBV3-1 and TRBJ2-2, with 8 bases lining up with TRBD2. V was clipped by 2 bases and J by 6 bases; unmatched bases: 8. In germline, CDR1 is LGHDT, CDR2 YNNKEL (reference sequence). This CDR3 contains 16 residues. The CDR3 loop reads CASSQPTPTSAGELFF. Here the CDR3 DNA reads TGTGCCAGCAGCCAACCAACGCCGACTAGCGCCGGGGAGCTGTTTTTT. Full variable domain (missing parts from reference TRBV3-1 and TRBJ2-2): DTAVSQTPKYLVTQMGNDKSIKCEQNLGHDTMYWYKQDSKKFLKIMFSYNNKELIINETVPNRFSPKSPDKAHLNLHINSLELGDSAVYFCASSQPTPTSAGELFFGEGSRLTVL.

The chain uses TRBV6-1 and TRBJ2-1; TRBD2 matches 12 bases. From germline, CDR1 is MNHNS and CDR2 SASEGT. This CDR3 comprises 19 residues. V was pared by 3 bases and J by 4 bases, with 13 bases of the junction left unmatched. For the CDR3, the DNA is TGTGCCAGCAGTGAGGCGGGACTAGCGGGCCGACCCTCATACAATGAGCAGTTCTTC. Its protein product is CASSEAGLAGRPSYNEQFF.